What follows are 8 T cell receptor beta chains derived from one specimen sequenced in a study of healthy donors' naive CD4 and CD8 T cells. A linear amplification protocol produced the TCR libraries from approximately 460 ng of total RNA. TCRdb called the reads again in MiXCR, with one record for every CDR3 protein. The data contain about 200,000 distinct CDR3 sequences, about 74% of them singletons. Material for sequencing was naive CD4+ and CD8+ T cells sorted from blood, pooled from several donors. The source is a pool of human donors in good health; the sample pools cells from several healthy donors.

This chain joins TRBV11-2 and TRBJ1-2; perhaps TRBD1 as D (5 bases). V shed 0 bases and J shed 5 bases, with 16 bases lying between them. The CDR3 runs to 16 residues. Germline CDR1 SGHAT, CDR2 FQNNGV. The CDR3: CASSLDVDSVLYGYTF. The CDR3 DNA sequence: TGTGCCAGCAGCTTAGACGTCGACAGCGTACTTTATGGCTACACCTTC.

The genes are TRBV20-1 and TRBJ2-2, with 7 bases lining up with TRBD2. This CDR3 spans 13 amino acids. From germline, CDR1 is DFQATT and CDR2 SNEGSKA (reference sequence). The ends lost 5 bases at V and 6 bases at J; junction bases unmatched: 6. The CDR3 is CSAWDYGAGELFF. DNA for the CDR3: TGCAGTGCTTGGGACTACGGCGCCGGGGAGCTGTTTTTT.

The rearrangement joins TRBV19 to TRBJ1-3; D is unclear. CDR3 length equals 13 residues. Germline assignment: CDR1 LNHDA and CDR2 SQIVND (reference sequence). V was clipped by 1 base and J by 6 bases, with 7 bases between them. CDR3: CASSIADENTIYF. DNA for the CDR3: TGTGCCAGTAGTATAGCGGATGAAAACACCATATATTTT.

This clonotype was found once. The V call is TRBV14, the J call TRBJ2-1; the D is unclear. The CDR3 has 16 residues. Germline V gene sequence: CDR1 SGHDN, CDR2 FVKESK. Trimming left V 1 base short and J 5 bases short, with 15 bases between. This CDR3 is CASSQGKGLRNNEQFF. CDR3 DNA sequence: TGTGCCAGCAGCCAAGGGAAGGGTTTGAGGAACAATGAGCAGTTCTTC.

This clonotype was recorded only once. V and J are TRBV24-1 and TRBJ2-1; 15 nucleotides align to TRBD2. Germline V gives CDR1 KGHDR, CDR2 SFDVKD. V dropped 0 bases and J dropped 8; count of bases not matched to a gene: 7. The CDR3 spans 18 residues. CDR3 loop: CATSDLIGTSGRMDEQFF. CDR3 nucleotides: TGTGCCACCAGTGATTTGATAGGGACTAGCGGGAGGATGGATGAGCAGTTCTTC.

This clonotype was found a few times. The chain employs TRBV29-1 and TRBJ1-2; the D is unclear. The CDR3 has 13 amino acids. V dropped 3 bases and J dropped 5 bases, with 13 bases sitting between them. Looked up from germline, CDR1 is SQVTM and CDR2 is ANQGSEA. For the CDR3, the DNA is TGCAGCGTTGATAGAACGACGGGATATGGCTACACCTTC. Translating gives CSVDRTTGYGYTF.

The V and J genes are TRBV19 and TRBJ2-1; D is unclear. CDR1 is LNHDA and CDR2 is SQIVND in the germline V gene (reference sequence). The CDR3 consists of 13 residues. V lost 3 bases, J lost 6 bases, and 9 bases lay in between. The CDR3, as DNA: TGTGCCAGTAGTATTGGGTTTACCAATGAGCAGTTCTTC. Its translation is CASSIGFTNEQFF.

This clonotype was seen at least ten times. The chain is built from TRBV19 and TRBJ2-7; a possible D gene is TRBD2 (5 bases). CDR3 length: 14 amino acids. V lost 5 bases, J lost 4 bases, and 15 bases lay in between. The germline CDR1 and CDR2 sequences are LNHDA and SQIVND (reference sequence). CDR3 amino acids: CASSPQSPGYEQYF. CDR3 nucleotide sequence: TGTGCCAGTAGTCCCCAAAGTCCGGGATACGAGCAGTACTTC.